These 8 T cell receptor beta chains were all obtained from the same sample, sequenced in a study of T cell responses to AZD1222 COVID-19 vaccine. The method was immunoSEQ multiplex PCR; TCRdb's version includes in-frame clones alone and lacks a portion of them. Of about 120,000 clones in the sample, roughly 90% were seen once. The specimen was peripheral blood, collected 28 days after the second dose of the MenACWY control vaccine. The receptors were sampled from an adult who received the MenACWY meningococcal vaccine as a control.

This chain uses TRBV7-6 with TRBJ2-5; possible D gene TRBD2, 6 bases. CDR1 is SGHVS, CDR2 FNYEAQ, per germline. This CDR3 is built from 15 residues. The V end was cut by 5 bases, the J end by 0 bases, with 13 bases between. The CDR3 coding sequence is TGTGCCAGCAGCAGTAGCGGCCGGTACCAAGAGACCCAGTACTTC. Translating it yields CASSSSGRYQETQYF. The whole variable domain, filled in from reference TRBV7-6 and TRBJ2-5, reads GAGVSQSPRYKVTKRGQDVALRCDPISGHVSLYWYRQALGQGPEFLTYFNYEAQQDKSGLPNDRFSAERPEGSISTLTIQRTEQRDSAMYRCASSSSGRYQETQYFGPGTRLLVL.

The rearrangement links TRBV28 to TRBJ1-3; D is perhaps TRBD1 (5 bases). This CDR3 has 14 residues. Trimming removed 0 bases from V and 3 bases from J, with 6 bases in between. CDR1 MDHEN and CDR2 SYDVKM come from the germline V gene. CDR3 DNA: TGTGCCAGCAGTTTATGGACAGTTGGAAACACCATATATTTT. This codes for CASSLWTVGNTIYF.

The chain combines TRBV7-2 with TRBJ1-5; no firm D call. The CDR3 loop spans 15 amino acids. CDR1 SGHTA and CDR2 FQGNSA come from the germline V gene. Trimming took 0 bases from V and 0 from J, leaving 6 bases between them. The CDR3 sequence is CASSLAATSNQPQHF. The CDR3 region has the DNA TGTGCCAGCAGCTTAGCGGCCACTAGCAATCAGCCCCAGCATTTT. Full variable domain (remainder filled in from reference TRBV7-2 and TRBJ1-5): GAGVSQSPSNKVTEKGKDVELRCDPISGHTALYWYRQSLGQGLEFLIYFQGNSAPDKSGLPSDRFSAERTGGSVSTLTIQRTQQEDSAVYLCASSLAATSNQPQHFGDGTRLSIL.

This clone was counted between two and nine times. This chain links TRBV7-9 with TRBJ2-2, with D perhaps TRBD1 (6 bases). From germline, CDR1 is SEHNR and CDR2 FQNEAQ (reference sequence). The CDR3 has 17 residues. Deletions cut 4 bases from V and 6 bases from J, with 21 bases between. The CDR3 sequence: CASSSTLAVWGPGELFF. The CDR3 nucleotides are TGTGCCAGCAGCTCGACATTAGCAGTATGGGGGCCCGGGGAGCTGTTTTTT.

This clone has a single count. CDR3 bases: TGTGCCAGCAGCCCGGGCGGGAGCCGAGGGGAGTTCTTC. Its protein is CASSPGGSRGEFF. This chain links TRBV12-3 or TRBV12-4 with TRBJ2-1, with 7 bases that match TRBD2. CDR3 length equals 13 residues. J gave up 14 bases and V 6 bases, and 13 bases lay outside the gene matches.

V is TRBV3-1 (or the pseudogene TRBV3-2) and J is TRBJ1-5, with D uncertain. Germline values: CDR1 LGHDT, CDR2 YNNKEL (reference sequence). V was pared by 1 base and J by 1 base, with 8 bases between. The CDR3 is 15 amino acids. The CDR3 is CASSQGTGSNQPQHF. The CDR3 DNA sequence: TGTGCCAGCAGCCAAGGGACGGGGAGCAATCAGCCCCAGCATTTT.

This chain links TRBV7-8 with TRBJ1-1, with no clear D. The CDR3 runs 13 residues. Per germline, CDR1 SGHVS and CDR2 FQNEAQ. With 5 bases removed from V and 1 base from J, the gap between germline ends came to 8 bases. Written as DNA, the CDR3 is TGTGCCAGCAGCGCGTTACAGAACACTGAAGCTTTCTTT. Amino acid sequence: CASSALQNTEAFF.

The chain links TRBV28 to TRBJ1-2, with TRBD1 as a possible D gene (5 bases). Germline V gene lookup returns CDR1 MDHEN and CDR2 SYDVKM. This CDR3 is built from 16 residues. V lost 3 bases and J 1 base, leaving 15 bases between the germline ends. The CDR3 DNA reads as TGTGCCAGCAGTTTCCCAGTCGGGGGAATTAACTATGGCTACACCTTC. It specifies CASSFPVGGINYGYTF.